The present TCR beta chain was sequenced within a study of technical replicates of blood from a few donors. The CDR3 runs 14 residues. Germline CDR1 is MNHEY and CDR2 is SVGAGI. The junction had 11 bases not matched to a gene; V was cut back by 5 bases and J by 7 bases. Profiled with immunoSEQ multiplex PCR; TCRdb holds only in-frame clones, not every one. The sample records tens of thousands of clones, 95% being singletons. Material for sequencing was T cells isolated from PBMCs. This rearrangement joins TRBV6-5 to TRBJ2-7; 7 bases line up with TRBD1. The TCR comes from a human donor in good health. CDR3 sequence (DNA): TGTGCCAGCAGTCCGCCTGACAGGGCTGGGGAGCAGTACTTC. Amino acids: CASSPPDRAGEQYF.